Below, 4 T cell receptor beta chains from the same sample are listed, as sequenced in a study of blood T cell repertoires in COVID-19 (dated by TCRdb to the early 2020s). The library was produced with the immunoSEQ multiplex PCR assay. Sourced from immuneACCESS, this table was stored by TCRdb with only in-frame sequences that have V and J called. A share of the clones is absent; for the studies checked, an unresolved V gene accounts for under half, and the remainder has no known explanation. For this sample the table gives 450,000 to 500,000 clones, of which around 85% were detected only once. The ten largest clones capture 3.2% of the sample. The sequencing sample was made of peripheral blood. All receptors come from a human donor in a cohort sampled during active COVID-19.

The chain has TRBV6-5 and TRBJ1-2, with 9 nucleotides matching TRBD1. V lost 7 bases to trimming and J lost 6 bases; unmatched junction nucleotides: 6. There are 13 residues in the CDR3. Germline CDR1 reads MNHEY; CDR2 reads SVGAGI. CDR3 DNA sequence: TGTGCCAGCATCCCGGGGACAGGGAATGGCTACACCTTC. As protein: CASIPGTGNGYTF.

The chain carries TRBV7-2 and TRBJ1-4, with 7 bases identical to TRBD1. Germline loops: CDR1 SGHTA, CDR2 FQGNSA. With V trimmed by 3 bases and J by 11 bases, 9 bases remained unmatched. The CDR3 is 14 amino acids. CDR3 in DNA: TGTGCCAGCAGCTTGGGACAGTTTGAGGAGAAACTGTTTTTT. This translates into CASSLGQFEEKLFF. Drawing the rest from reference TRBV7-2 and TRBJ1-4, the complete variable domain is GAGVSQSPSNKVTEKGKDVELRCDPISGHTALYWYRQSLGQGLEFLIYFQGNSAPDKSGLPSDRFSAERTGGSVSTLTIQRTQQEDSAVYLCASSLGQFEEKLFFGSGTQLSVL.

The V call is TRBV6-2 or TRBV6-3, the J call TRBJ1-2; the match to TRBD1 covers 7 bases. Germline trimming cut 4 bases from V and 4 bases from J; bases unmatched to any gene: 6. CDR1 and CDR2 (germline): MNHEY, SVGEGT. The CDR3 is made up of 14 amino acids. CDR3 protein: CASSWSRGTYGYTF. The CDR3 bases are TGTGCCAGCAGTTGGAGCAGGGGGACCTATGGCTACACCTTC.

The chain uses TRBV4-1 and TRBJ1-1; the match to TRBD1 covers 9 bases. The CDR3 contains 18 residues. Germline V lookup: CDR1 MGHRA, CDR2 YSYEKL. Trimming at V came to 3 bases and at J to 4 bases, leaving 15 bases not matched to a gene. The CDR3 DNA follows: TGCGCCAGCAGCCACCCACCTCCGGACAGGGGAACCGGCACTGAAGCTTTCTTT. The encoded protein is CASSHPPPDRGTGTEAFF.